One T cell receptor (beta chain) is described in this entry. The antigen remains unidentified. The sample belongs to a study of cytomegalovirus exposure and HLA in healthy donors. Broader study findings: In a later analysis, CMV-associated beta chains were mostly HLA-associated, it appeared. Roughly uniform sequencing depth across donors was assumed, possibly incorrectly. Being indistinguishable, some V segments were excluded, TRBV6-2 and TRBV6-3 among them.

Per germline, CDR1 MNHEY and CDR2 SVGAGI. The CDR3 spans 15 residues. V lost 8 bases to trimming and J lost 2 bases, with 13 bases between them. The PCR made use of 60 Vbeta and 13 Jbeta primers. TCRdb keeps only in-frame clones here, not all; method: immunoSEQ multiplex PCR. This sample has roughly 200,000 clones, with approximately 80% found just once. This clonotype originated in a boy aged 2 to 9 in good health and CMV-seronegative. Material for sequencing was PBMCs. V usage is TRBV6-5 and J usage is TRBJ2-6; tentative D call: TRBD2 (6 bases). Here the CDR3 reads CASLGGKTGANVLTF. The DNA for the CDR3 is TGTGCCAGCTTAGGAGGGAAGACTGGGGCCAACGTCCTGACTTTC.